Shown below are 14 T cell receptor beta chains from a single sample sequenced in a study of control samples from healthy donors and cancer patients. Libraries were prepared by immunoSEQ multiplex PCR; TCRdb keeps only in-frame clonotypes and omits some of them. The sample carries roughly 180,000 clones, around 93% recorded once. Sequencing was done on a sample of blood. The receptors stem from a woman aged 55-69 years in good health.

The V and J genes are TRBV14 and TRBJ1-1, with D maybe TRBD1 (6 bases). Germline assignment: CDR1 SGHDN and CDR2 FVKESK. The CDR3 extends over 14 amino acids. V shed 1 base and J shed 1 base, with 7 bases lying between them. DNA for the CDR3: TGTGCCAGCAGCCAAGCCAGGGGGAACACTGAAGCTTTCTTT. Its protein is CASSQARGNTEAFF.

V is TRBV5-1 and J is TRBJ1-1, with 7 positions matching TRBD1. Germline V gives CDR1 SGHRS, CDR2 YFSETQ. The CDR3 length is 17 residues. The trim removed 2 bases at V and 4 bases at J, leaving 14 bases unmatched. This CDR3 is CASSLVVQGVGGTEAFF. The CDR3 region has the DNA TGCGCCAGCAGCTTAGTGGTGCAGGGGGTAGGGGGCACTGAAGCTTTCTTT. Using reference TRBV5-1 and TRBJ1-1 for the parts outside the CDR3, the full variable domain is KAGVTQTPRYLIKTRGQQVTLSCSPISGHRSVSWYQQTPGQGLQFLFEYFSETQRNKGNFPGRFSGRQFSNSRSEMNVSTLELGDSALYLCASSLVVQGVGGTEAFFGQGTRLTVV.

The chain employs TRBV19 and TRBJ2-2; 11 nucleotides match TRBD1. Germline trimming cut 9 bases from V and 5 bases from J; bases unmatched to any gene: 5. CDR3 length equals 14 residues. Germline loops: CDR1 LNHDA, CDR2 SQIVND (reference sequence). The CDR3 sequence is CASSDRGRTGELFF. CDR3 coding DNA: TGTGCCAGCTCGGACAGGGGGCGGACCGGGGAGCTGTTTTTT.

V is TRBV11-3 and J is TRBJ2-7; 9 nucleotides line up with TRBD1. Trimming cost V 5 bases and J 4 bases; bases outside gene matches: 9. The CDR3 is made up of 15 amino acids. In germline, CDR1 is SGHNT, CDR2 YENEEA. CDR3 amino acids: CASSLGQGTGYEQYF. CDR3 in DNA: TGTGCCAGCAGCCTCGGACAGGGGACGGGATACGAGCAGTACTTC.

The chain recombines TRBV24-1 with TRBJ2-1; possibly TRBD1 or TRBD2 for D (5 bases each). CDR1 KGHDR and CDR2 SFDVKD come from the germline V gene. The V and J ends lost 5 bases and 8 bases respectively, with 27 bases between them. The CDR3 covers 18 residues. The CDR3, as DNA: TGTGCCACCAGTGCCCCTGTTGGGGGACGGGTTAACACGTATGAGCAGTTCTTC. Its translation is CATSAPVGGRVNTYEQFF.

This chain uses TRBV18 with TRBJ2-2, with 12 bases identical to TRBD2. The CDR3 totals 16 residues. CDR1 KGHSH and CDR2 LQKENI come from the germline V gene. Germline trimming cut 0 bases from V and 4 bases from J; bases unmatched to any gene: 0. The CDR3 region is CASSPPGLAGTGELFF. Here the CDR3 DNA reads TGTGCCAGCTCACCACCGGGACTAGCGGGCACCGGGGAGCTGTTTTTT. Filled out from reference TRBV18 and TRBJ2-2, the complete variable domain reads NAGVMQNPRHLVRRRGQEARLRCSPMKGHSHVYWYRQLPEEGLKFMVYLQKENIIDESGMPKERFSAEFPKEGPSILRIQQVVRGDSAAYFCASSPPGLAGTGELFFGEGSRLTVL.

This clone was seen once. CDR3 in amino acids: CASSANVGQEAFF. The CDR3 region has the DNA TGTGCCAGCAGTGCCAATGTCGGGCAGGAAGCTTTCTTT. V and J are TRBV2 and TRBJ1-1; D gene unclear. The germline V gene has CDR1 SNHLY and CDR2 FYNNEI. Trimming left V 4 bases short and J 8 bases short, with 14 bases between. This CDR3 contains 13 residues.

A word on this clone: Its ends do not fully match the called genes, so a read error is possible. Other DNA variants within this sample encode the same CDR3. In DNA form, the CDR3 reads TGTGCCAGCAGTAGCGGACAGGAGTATGGCTACACTTTC. This encodes CASSSGQEYGYTF. V and J are TRBV28 and TRBJ1-2; 7 positions agree with TRBD1. CDR1 MDHEN and CDR2 SYDVKM come from the germline V gene. CDR3 length: 13 residues.

The chain couples TRBV27 to TRBJ2-7; 9 bases are a match to TRBD1. Trimming took 6 bases from V and 3 from J; bases not matched to a gene: 6. Per germline, CDR1 MNHEY and CDR2 SMNVEV (reference sequence). The CDR3 runs 14 residues. This chain's CDR3 is CASSLRDRDYEQYF. CDR3 nucleotide sequence: TGTGCCAGCAGCCTCCGGGACAGGGACTACGAGCAGTACTTC.

The rearrangement joins TRBV29-1 to TRBJ1-1; D unclear. This CDR3 contains 12 residues. V lost 4 bases and J 3 bases, leaving 9 bases between the germline ends. Germline-derived CDR1 and CDR2 are SQVTM and ANQGSEA. The CDR3: CSVAAGHTEAFF. CDR3 sequence (DNA): TGCAGCGTTGCAGCAGGACACACTGAAGCTTTCTTT.

This chain joins TRBV27 and TRBJ1-2; D is possibly TRBD1 (6 bases). The ends were cut back, 5 bases at V and 4 bases at J, with 11 bases in the middle. From germline, CDR1 is MNHEY and CDR2 SMNVEV (reference sequence). This CDR3 spans 13 amino acids. The CDR3, as DNA: TGTGCCAGCAGTACATGGGGGCCCTATGGCTACACCTTC. This codes for CASSTWGPYGYTF.

V and J are TRBV18 and TRBJ2-7; D is possibly TRBD1 or TRBD2 (5 bases each). The germline CDR1 and CDR2 sequences are KGHSH and LQKENI. With 3 bases removed from V and 5 bases from J, the gap between germline ends came to 14 bases. This CDR3 has 14 residues. Here the CDR3 DNA reads TGTGCCAGCTCACCCTCGGGACCCCCCCACGAGCAGTACTTC. Protein sequence: CASSPSGPPHEQYF. Full variable domain (outside the CDR3, taken from reference TRBV18 and TRBJ2-7): NAGVMQNPRHLVRRRGQEARLRCSPMKGHSHVYWYRQLPEEGLKFMVYLQKENIIDESGMPKERFSAEFPKEGPSILRIQQVVRGDSAAYFCASSPSGPPHEQYFGPGTRLTVT.

This rearrangement joins TRBV7-9 to TRBJ1-2; weak D call: TRBD1 (6 bases). Trimming pared 4 bases from V and 7 bases from J, leaving 16 bases between. The CDR3 totals 14 residues. CDR1 and CDR2 (germline): SEHNR, FQNEAQ (reference sequence). CDR3 region: CASSWGTPRSGYTF. CDR3 bases: TGTGCCAGCAGCTGGGGGACACCGAGGAGTGGCTACACCTTC.

Written as DNA, the CDR3 is TGTGCCAGCAGCTGGAGGGGTCCTGAAGCTTTCTTT. It yields the protein CASSWRGPEAFF. This chain links TRBV7-9 with TRBJ1-1, with a possible D match to TRBD1 (5 bases). With 4 bases removed from V and 6 bases from J, the gap between germline ends came to 9 bases. This CDR3 spans 12 amino acids. Germline CDR1 reads SEHNR; CDR2 reads FQNEAQ (reference sequence).